This T cell receptor (beta chain) was recovered during a study of T cells expressing NK-cell markers. The overall study: Sequencing covered eight donors, seven HCMV-seropositive and one seronegative.

Germline CDR1 SGHVS, CDR2 FNYEAQ. The CDR3 covers 18 residues. Notes on the study in general: These clonotypes also led the CD3+CD56-NKG2C+ fraction in a handful of donors. Among CD8+ T cells from over 5 donors, dominant NKG2C+ clonotypes accounted for 1.0-7.0%.

A word on this clonotype: Antigen specificity is unknown.

TCRdb reprocessed the 5' RACE reads, with one entry per CDR3 protein and no DNA. Recorded for this sample: tens of thousands of distinct CDR3 sequences. This sequence was found in a woman between 18 and 69 years old in good health. The sequenced sample was blood T cells: a sorted CD56 or NKG2C T cell subset, CD4+ or CD8+ T cells, or bulk PBMC T cells (not recorded which). The chain carries TRBV7-6 and TRBJ1-2; TCRdb reports TRBD1, a call that lacks DNA to check it against. CDR3 sequence reads: CASSLGGFDRDHNYGYTF.